This T cell receptor (beta chain) was recovered during a study of T cells in Graves' hyperthyroidism and ophthalmopathy. Only a few counts were recorded for this clonotype. V dropped 5 bases and J dropped 2 bases, with 11 bases sitting between them. This CDR3 contains 13 residues. Germline V lookup: CDR1 DFQATT, CDR2 SNEGSKA (reference sequence). Amplified regions were TCR beta CDR3 sequences from RNA transcripts. In the first-round RT-PCR of the TCR CDR3, the HTBI primer set was used. Each CDR3 protein gets one entry after TCRdb re-called the multiplex PCR reads with MiXCR. Of approximately 710,000 distinct CDR3 sequences listed, 17% are singletons.

Sample: blood. The rearrangement links TRBV20-1 to TRBJ2-3, with D possibly TRBD1 on 5 matching bases. This receptor was identified in a man aged 45-65 years with Graves' hyperthyroidism. CDR3 DNA sequence: TGCAGTGCTGGGGCTGAGGACACAGATACGCAGTATTTT. The encoded protein is CSAGAEDTDTQYF.